This T cell receptor (beta chain) was retrieved from a study of patients and donors after allogeneic stem cell transplantation. Between the trimmed V and J ends, which lost 6 bases and 1 base, there was a span of 12 bases. Germline CDR1 is SQVTM and CDR2 is ANQGSEA. The CDR3 loop spans 13 amino acids. TCRdb reanalysed the RT-PCR reads using MiXCR and keeps one entry per CDR3 protein. Of roughly 30,000 distinct CDR3 sequences listed, nearly 7% are singletons. This clonotype has a count of ten or more. V and J are TRBV29-1 and TRBJ1-1, with D uncertain. This TCR was sampled from a human donor who was either an allogeneic HSCT recipient or a stem cell or donor lymphocyte infusion donor (not recorded which). It is not recorded whose cells these are; they may come from a transplant donor. What was sequenced was blood, either unsorted or a sorted T cell fraction (not recorded which). DNA of the CDR3: TGCAGCGTCGGCCAGATAACGAACACTGAAGCTTTCTTT. It is translated as CSVGQITNTEAFF.